This T cell receptor beta chain was obtained from a study of cytomegalovirus exposure and HLA in healthy donors listed by TCRdb under 2017. Regarding the complete study: In an earlier analysis of some 550 of the donors, less than 350 Gb of sequence data and 117 million unique TCR beta sequences from 150 million to 200 million T cells were reported. Around 320 gigabases of sequencing data and roughly 90 million unique TCR sequences were included in an early release covering 550 to 800 HLA-typed donors. The genetic ancestry cluster associated with self-reported Caucasian donors included 81% of the 300 to 400 genotyped donors. The study was designed to test whether signatures of past pathogen exposure could be identified by cataloging public T cell receptors. The study profiled the T cell repertoires of about 640 subjects by immunosequencing and related them to cytomegalovirus serostatus. In addition to the first cohort of 650 to 800 subjects, a separate validation cohort of approximately 110 different subjects was used. High-throughput TCR immunosequencing, statistical association of individual TCRs with disease status, and machine learning were combined to predict cytomegalovirus infection status. A later analysis re-analyzed previously published TCR beta repertoires from 500 to 700 donors and added high-resolution HLA genotyping to study TCR occurrence patterns. Rather than using new phenotypic data, the later analysis identified candidate immune exposures from TCR beta sequences and from how often those sequences occurred across donors. In an earlier analysis of roughly 540 of the donors, high-throughput TCR beta sequencing was used to judge whether each TCR beta V gene segment behaved as functional or pseudogenic. Donor age, sex, ethnicity and CMV serostatus were compiled alongside the repertoire data. In a later genetic analysis, genome-wide SNP genotypes for about 60% of the 666 donors were used, and that subset was treated as a discovery cohort. Every discovery cohort repertoire had been produced on one sequencing platform. Class I and class II HLA loci were covered by the typing at four-digit resolution. Typing coverage varied by locus: about 629-630 donors for A, B, C, DRB1 and DQB1; roughly 520 for DQA1; 606 for DPA1; more than 450 for DPB1. Because of strong linkage in the cohort, roughly 5 DR-DQ haplotypes were treated as single units for association and clustering. On average, roughly 240,000 unique TCR beta nucleotide sequences were sequenced per donor among 300 to 500 genotyped donors of the cohort, with roughly 20% of those sequences being non-productive.

Via the germline V gene (reference sequence), CDR1 is PRHDT and CDR2 FYEKMQ. The V end loses 5 bases and the J end loses 0 bases, and a stretch of 4 bases separates them. The CDR3 spans 13 residues, from the cysteine through the phenylalanine. The read is trimmed to its CDR3 DNA, 39 bases read in frame from base 1. The cohort comprised approximately 700 healthy bone marrow donors. All cohort members were sampled while nominally healthy, although unrecorded immune exposures were likely present. The donor was CMV seronegative and belonged to the group of 350 to 400 seronegative cohort members. Every donor gave a peripheral blood sample, and the peripheral blood mononuclear cells from that sample were used for TCR beta sequencing. Genomic DNA extraction from the blood cell samples was performed with the Qiagen DNeasy Blood Extraction Kit. As to this clone: No cognate antigen has been identified for it. No much larger clone exists at a distance of one base, and base qualities are not known.

Findings and caveats that apply to the study as a whole: A later analysis found that TCR association rates varied across HLA loci, with DRB1 alleles showing the most associated TCRs and HLA-C alleles the fewest. A few of the identified cytomegalovirus-associated TCR beta chains were confirmed in vitro to be specific for cytomegalovirus antigens. A later genetic analysis reported fewer N-insertions in productive TCRs among donors in an Asian-associated ancestry cluster than the roughly 650-donor mean. The earlier analysis of around 600 of the donors excluded approximately 15 rarely observed V segments, including chromosome 9 orphons, because counts were too low. In a later analysis, about 17,000 TCR beta sequences were associated with specific HLA alleles at a false discovery rate of 0.05. According to the authors, the approach could potentially be generalized to other disease states and immunological phenotypes. Because some donors lacked HLA typing at each locus, the association tests relied only on the typed subset. A cluster of highly shared sequence variants was judged likely to represent a technical artifact of the sequencing pipeline. CMV serostatus was the only immune exposure information available for the cohort. A total of fewer than 200 TCR beta chains were listed by the study as associated with cytomegalovirus. In an earlier analysis of about 600 of the donors, most TCR beta V segments appeared in productive rearrangements about 90% or about 30% of the time, broadly matching IMGT annotations. Several of the top co-occurrence clusters appeared to be linked to parvovirus B19, influenza, CMV and Epstein-Barr virus, according to a later analysis. In a later analysis, most CMV-associated TCR beta chains were found to appear HLA-restricted, with HLA associations seemingly driven largely by CMV exposure. Only TCR beta chains were sequenced in this cohort, and the absence of alpha or paired-chain data limited detectable features. In a later analysis, HLA-associated TCR beta chains were found to be more clonally expanded and to have lower generation probabilities than equally common non-associated chains. Assigning TCR associations to individual alleles was difficult when HLA alleles, especially DR and DQ, strongly co-occurred. Presence/absence analyses assumed roughly uniform sequencing depth across donors, an assumption that may not hold. Cytomegalovirus status was reported to be diagnosed by the classifier with high specificity and sensitivity in both the original and validation cohorts. Most TCR sequences were seen in very few donors, while some public TCRs were found in many individuals. Correlated functional status among segregating V segments might be attributable to linkage disequilibrium, but an unknown experimental factor could not be ruled out. A further reported finding was that TCR beta sequences accurately predicted the HLA-A and HLA-B alleles for most subjects in the first cohort. The 87-base-pair reads could not distinguish some IMGT-functional V segments, including TRBV6-2 and TRBV6-3, so those segments were excluded. V-gene and J-gene trimming of TCR beta chains was associated with a missense DCLRE1C variant in a later genetic analysis, and the association was replicated in an independent cohort.

The receptor library was made with the immunoSEQ multiplex PCR assay. A mixture of 60 forward primers for TCR Vbeta segments and 13 reverse primers for TCR Jbeta segments was used in the multiplex PCR. The CDR3 region of rearranged TCR beta genes was amplified from genomic DNA by a multiplex PCR assay. On the Illumina HiSeq System, the amplified TCR beta libraries were sequenced as 87-base-pair reads. From the authors' description of their analysis: In a later analysis, 70 million to 95 million unique TCR beta chains were counted across the 666 repertoires, and roughly 11 million of these chains were shared by at least two donors. Raw reads were error-corrected and collapsed into unique sequences with a nearest-neighbor algorithm that merged closely related sequences to remove PCR and sequencing errors. CDR3 sequences were aligned to IMGT reference sequences to assign V, D and J gene segments. For a sequence to be retained, a match of at least six nucleotides to both a V gene segment and a J gene segment was required. Rearrangements were classified as productive when the CDR3 lacked stop codons and remained in frame with V and J, and all other rearrangements were classified as non-productive. Following IMGT convention, CDR3 was defined as the stretch from the second conserved V-encoded cysteine up to the conserved J-encoded phenylalanine. Sequences without an unambiguous match to a single V gene segment were excluded from the earlier analysis of almost 600 of the donors. An earlier analysis of approximately 590 of the donors classified V segments as functional when productive rearrangements were above 56.7% and as segregating when the standard deviation between donors was above 5%. To diagnose cytomegalovirus status from the catalog of TCR beta chain sequences, a statistical classification framework was built. V and J gene assignment, in a later analysis, came from comparing TCR nucleotide sequences with IMGT/GENE-DB human TR gene sequences. The TCRdist pipeline was used in a later analysis to assign CDR3 sequences and most-parsimonious VDJ recombination scenarios. A later analysis defined each TCR beta chain by its CDR3 amino acid sequence plus V-gene family, and excluded reads lacking a unique V-gene family. As a way to deal with suspected cross-contamination and a sequencing artifact, a later analysis dropped over 550 nucleotide sequences that were highly shared and had low generation probability. For each public chain, a later analysis derived a clonal expansion index from normalized ranks of inferred template counts within each repertoire. Generation probabilities in a later analysis came from a VDJ recombination model fitted to out-of-frame rearrangements, and those results were checked against IGoR. In a later analysis, TCR-TCR, TCR-HLA and TCR-CMV co-occurrence was scored with hypergeometric tests, and a repertoire-size bias correction was applied to TCR pairs. False discovery rates were estimated in a later analysis by permuting HLA or CMV assignments 20 times. A later analysis grouped co-occurring TCRs with DBSCAN, adding TCRdist sequence similarity when clustering within HLA-allele-positive subsets. Repertoires with fewer than 30,000 or more than 120,000 public chains, plus five repertoires with anomalous nucleotide sharing, were excluded from co-occurrence clustering. Here the immuneACCESS table is served through TCRdb, limited to in-frame sequences with V and J called. Missing clones are a known gap in these copies; in checked studies unresolved V genes cover under half, and the rest lacks a known reason. D and trimming were read from the DNA, whereas the V and J calls and clone size are those reported in that table. The sample has roughly 100,000 clones on record, around 70% of them singletons. Of the sample, roughly 0.79% falls within the top ten clones.

This clonotype was obtained from a boy younger than 18 in good health and CMV-seronegative. Sequencing was carried out using PBMCs. The rearranged segments are TRBV13 and TRBJ1-4; no confident D gene assignment can be made. CDR3 reads: CASSLATNEKLFF. The DNA reads TGTGCCAGCAGCCTTGCAACTAATGAAAAACTGTTTTTT.